The 19 T cell receptor beta chains below were found in one sample sequenced in a study of T cells in women clearing cervical HPV infection (dated by TCRdb to 2017 to 2018). Libraries were constructed by the immunoSEQ multiplex PCR assay. Entries here come from immuneACCESS through TCRdb and include only in-frame sequences with V and J called. Some clones fail to appear in such tables; in the studies checked, an unresolved V gene covers under half of the shortfall, and the cause of the remainder is unknown. In this sample's table one finds 25,000 to 35,000 clones. The ten top clones hold 8.4% of the sample. The sequenced sample consisted of blood buffy coat. These receptors originate from a woman aged 18 to 75 with a cervical HPV16 infection that either progressed to CIN3+ or cleared (not recorded which).

Regarding this clone: The read gets to within 3 residues of the CDR3 end, and the germline J gene fills in the rest. The chain employs TRBV19 and TRBJ1-2; TRBD1 aligns across 7 bases. Germline V gene sequence: CDR1 LNHDA, CDR2 SQIVND (reference sequence). The CDR3 is made up of 16 amino acids. Incomplete CDR3 DNA: TGTGCCAGTAGTACTAAACGGGCGGGACAGTCCTACGAC. It yields the protein CASSTKRAGQSYD. The full CDR3 sequence reads CASSTKRAGQSYDYTF.

Points on this clone: The read finishes 3 residues shy of the CDR3 end, and the germline J gene is used to complete it. The chain couples TRBV20-1 to TRBJ1-1; D gene ambiguous. The CDR3 totals 13 residues. Germline loops: CDR1 DFQATT, CDR2 SNEGSKA (reference sequence). V lost 4 bases and J 2 bases, leaving 11 bases between the germline ends. CDR3 region: CSAKAAANTEAFF. The sequenced part of the CDR3 DNA is TGCAGTGCTAAGGCGGCGGCAAACACTGAA.

Comments on this clone: The CDR3 end is not reached by the read, which stops 3 residues before it; the germline J gene fills it in. The chain joins TRBV29-1 to TRBJ2-5, with 9 bases aligning to TRBD1. The germline CDR1 and CDR2 sequences are SQVTM and ANQGSEA. The J segment lost 4 bases and the V segment lost 6 bases, leaving 9 bases of the junction unmatched. This CDR3 contains 14 residues. The CDR3 bases that were read are TGCAGCGTCGACCGGGACAGGGTTGGAGAGACC. It specifies CSVDRDRVGET. The entire CDR3 is CSVDRDRVGETQYF.

Turning to this clone: The CDR3 extends 3 residues past the end of the read, so its final part is completed from the germline J gene. V is TRBV20-1 and J is TRBJ2-1; TRBD2 aligns across 7 bases. Trimming at V came to 3 bases and at J to 5 bases, leaving 4 bases not matched to a gene. Germline assignment: CDR1 DFQATT and CDR2 SNEGSKA (reference sequence). The CDR3 loop spans 13 amino acids. CDR3 DNA (partial): TGCAGTGCTAGTGGGACTACCAACAATGAG. Its translation is CSASGTTNNE. The entire CDR3 protein reads CSASGTTNNEQFF.

About this clone: From the germline J gene comes the end of the CDR3, since the read stops 3 residues before it. The J gene is TRBJ1-2, the V gene TRBV11-2; D is ambiguous. The CDR3 loop spans 14 amino acids. The germline gives CDR1 SGHAT, CDR2 FQNNGV. V lost 4 bases and J lost 0, with 9 bases in between. Incomplete CDR3 DNA: TGTGCCAGCAGCTCAACGGTAACTAACTATGGC. Translation: CASSSTVTNYG. The full CDR3 is CASSSTVTNYGYTF.

Note on this clone: At one end, the junction sequence differs from germline, possibly due to a read error. Coverage ceases 3 residues before the CDR3 finishes, and the germline J gene fills in the end. The chain recombines TRBV4-2 with TRBJ1-4; D perhaps matches TRBD1 (5 bases). CDR3 length: 14 residues. Germline CDR1 LGHNA, CDR2 YNFKEQ. This chain's CDR3 is CASSQGQGNEKLFF. CDR3 DNA, as far as it was read: TGCGCCAGCAGCCAAGGGCAGGGAAATGAAAAA.

In regard to this clone: The read ends 3 residues before the CDR3 terminus; that terminus is restored from the germline J gene. This rearrangement joins TRBV11-2 to TRBJ1-4; TRBD1 is a possible D gene (6 bases). Trimming took off 6 bases at V and 8 bases at J, with 13 bases between the two ends. There are 13 residues in the CDR3. CDR1 SGHAT and CDR2 FQNNGV come from the germline V gene. The CDR3 sequence: CASSKSGGEKLFF. The part of the CDR3 DNA that was read is TGTGCCAGCAGTAAATCGGGGGGCGAAAAA.

In the case of this clone: The missing CDR3 end, 3 residues past where the read stops, is filled in from the germline J gene. V usage is TRBV6-1 and J usage is TRBJ2-1; no reliable D call. Per the germline V gene, CDR1 is MNHNS and CDR2 is SASEGT. The CDR3 sequence is 16 residues long. The V end was cut by 4 bases, the J end by 2 bases, with 15 bases between. CDR3 amino acids: CASSVTSWPPYNEQFF. The CDR3 DNA, read in part, is TGTGCCAGCAGTGTAACCTCTTGGCCCCCCTACAATGAG.

As for this clone: The CDR3 extends 3 residues past the end of the read, so its final part is completed from the germline J gene. The chain has TRBV15 and TRBJ2-5, with TRBD1 matching 8 bases. CDR1 and CDR2 from the germline V gene are LNHNV and YYDKDF (reference sequence). The CDR3 covers 16 residues. After removal of 0 bases from V and 6 bases from J, the junction contained 9 bases not matched to a gene. This CDR3 reads CATSRDPTGDGKTQYF. The part of the CDR3 DNA that was read is TGTGCCACCAGCAGAGACCCGACAGGGGATGGAAAGACC.

Points on this clone: The read ends 3 residues shy of where the CDR3 ends; the end is completed using the germline J gene. The chain uses TRBV7-3 and TRBJ2-4, with D perhaps being TRBD1 or TRBD2 (5 bases each). The germline CDR1 and CDR2 sequences are SGHTA and FQGTGA. The CDR3 contains 15 residues. The sequenced part of the CDR3 DNA is TGTGCCAGCAGCTTAGGGGTGAGGGGCCGGGCTGGT. Translating gives CASSLGVRGRAG. The whole CDR3 sequence reads CASSLGVRGRAGQYF.

Details on this clone: Read coverage stops 3 residues before the CDR3 terminus; the germline J gene supplies the remainder. The J gene is TRBJ1-2, the V gene TRBV2; D is unclear. From germline, CDR1 is SNHLY and CDR2 FYNNEI. There are 12 residues in the CDR3. The DNA read from the CDR3 is TGTGCCAGCAGTGAAACGTCCCGGGTC. Translated: CASSETSRV. From start to end, the CDR3 is CASSETSRVYTF.

Notes on this clone: The observed sequence ends 3 residues before the CDR3 terminus, with the missing tail filled in from the germline J gene. The chain is built from TRBV19 and TRBJ2-3; 10 bases align to TRBD1. Trimming at V came to 3 bases and at J to 4 bases, leaving 4 bases not matched to a gene. CDR1 is LNHDA and CDR2 is SQIVND in the germline V gene (reference sequence). This CDR3 region has 15 residues. The DNA read from the CDR3 is TGTGCCAGTAGTATTAGACAGGGGGCCTCAGATACG. Encoded protein: CASSIRQGASDT. The whole CDR3 region reads CASSIRQGASDTQYF.

In regard to this clone: The read terminates 3 residues before the CDR3 end, so the remaining end is supplied by the germline J gene. The rearrangement uses TRBV6-4 and TRBJ2-3, with 7 bases aligning to TRBD2. CDR3 size: 17 residues. In germline, CDR1 is MRHNA, CDR2 SNTAGT. The V segment lost 2 bases and the J segment 4 bases; nucleotides outside the gene matches: 12. The CDR3 DNA, read in part, is TGTGCCAGCAGTGACACCGTCGGGGGAGGGCCTGCAGATACG. Translating it yields CASSDTVGGGPADT. In full, the CDR3 reads CASSDTVGGGPADTQYF.

Details on this clone: The CDR3 end falls 3 residues outside the read, so it is completed with the germline J gene. This chain connects TRBV6-2 or TRBV6-3 to TRBJ2-5, with TRBD1 matching 7 bases. V lost 5 bases and J lost 2; bases outside the gene matches: 2. Per germline, CDR1 MNHEY and CDR2 SVGEGT. This CDR3 has 13 amino acids. The sequenced CDR3 bases are TGTGCCAGCAGTAGACAGGGACAAGAGACC. This encodes CASSRQGQET. In full, the CDR3 is CASSRQGQETQYF.

The covered CDR3 bases are TGTGCCAGCAGTGGGCTAGCGGGGGGGGCCCAAGAGACT. Protein: CASSGLAGGAQET. The CDR3 as a whole reads CASSGLAGGAQETQYF. The chain couples TRBV2 to TRBJ2-4; 12 bases are shared with TRBD2. Coverage ceases 3 residues before the CDR3 finishes, and the germline J gene fills in the end. CDR1 is SNHLY and CDR2 is FYNNEI in the germline V gene. The CDR3 is 16 residues long.

As to this clone: With the read ending 3 residues before the CDR3 end, the germline J gene is used to fill in that end. The rearrangement links TRBV5-1 to TRBJ1-2; the match to TRBD1 covers 7 bases. The CDR3 is 14 amino acids. Germline assignment: CDR1 SGHRS and CDR2 YFSETQ. Trimming at V came to 6 bases and at J to 6 bases, leaving 11 bases not matched to a gene. CDR3 DNA, as far as it was read: TGCGCCAGCACCGGGACAGCAAGCTCGAATGGC. It codes for CASTGTASSNG. The whole CDR3 region reads CASTGTASSNGYTF.

Turning to this clone: Read data end 3 residues before the CDR3 end; the end is taken from the germline J gene. This rearrangement joins TRBV19 to TRBJ1-4; 9 bases are a match to TRBD1. CDR1 is LNHDA and CDR2 is SQIVND in the germline V gene (reference sequence). This CDR3 is 15 amino acids long. V was clipped by 0 bases and J by 7 bases; unmatched bases: 3. The CDR3 bases that were read are TGTGCCAGTAGTATAGAGGGACAGGGACTTGAAAAA. Amino acids: CASSIEGQGLEK. The whole CDR3 reads CASSIEGQGLEKLFF.

In regard to this clone: The read ends 3 residues before the CDR3 terminus; that terminus is restored from the germline J gene. The chain combines TRBV7-6 with TRBJ2-7, with 7 bases matching TRBD1. This CDR3 is built from 14 residues. The trim removed 10 bases at V and 4 bases at J, leaving 13 bases unmatched. Per the germline V gene, CDR1 is SGHVS and CDR2 is FNYEAQ. CDR3 amino acids: CAIERGRFKYEQYF. The CDR3 DNA, read in part, is TGTGCCATTGAAAGGGGGCGATTTAAGTACGAG.

A remark on this clone: With the read ending 3 residues before the CDR3 end, the germline J gene is used to fill in that end. This sequence joins TRBV18 and TRBJ2-3, with D tentatively TRBD1 (6 bases). Per germline, CDR1 KGHSH and CDR2 LQKENI. This CDR3 contains 16 residues. The CDR3 DNA, read in part, is TGTGCCAGCTCACGCCGGGACATGGGGACCCAAGAGACG. The encoded protein is CASSRRDMGTQET. The entire CDR3 is CASSRRDMGTQETQYF.